The clone carrying this T cell receptor beta chain was seen a few times. Its antigen is unidentified. TCRdb re-derived calls from the reads in MiXCR, one entry per CDR3 protein. The sample has fewer than 300,000 distinct CDR3 sequences, under 30% seen once. These data belong to a study of T cell repertoires in cytomegalovirus infection. Overall study: Indicated by public TCR beta signatures were CMV infection and matching HLA type. Whole-study findings and limits: Ex vivo responses were dominated by HLA-C-restricted CMV-specific TCR beta clonotypes. Carriage of CMV together with the relevant HLA was identifiable through cumulative public TCR beta family frequency.

Germline CDR1 is LNHNV and CDR2 is YYDKDF (reference sequence). There are 15 residues in the CDR3. Trimming cost V 0 bases and J 7 bases, with 13 bases left between them. The source material was PBMCs. The TCR sequence derives from a human donor in good health (CMV status not recorded). Some clones in this sample may be carry-over from other donors' samples. The rearrangement links TRBV15 to TRBJ1-5; D not certain. Here the CDR3 DNA reads TGTGCCACCAGCAGAGATCATCTAATAGGACAGCCCCAGCATTTT. Protein sequence: CATSRDHLIGQPQHF.